A selection of T cell receptor beta chains follows, all from one sample in a study of blood T cell repertoires in COVID-19. TCRdb's table, derived via immunoSEQ multiplex PCR, lists solely in-frame clones and lacks some. The top ten clones hold roughly 2.6% of a sample with approximately 280,000 clones, 85% of them seen once. The specimen sequenced was PBMCs or T cells enriched from blood (not recorded which). Every receptor here comes from a woman aged 45-59 years who had recovered from COVID-19. Each CDR3 is given with its conserved first and last residue. The D gene is left open where the match is weak. Rows give clone size only sometimes, using once, few, many, or a class for an expanded clone.

CDR3 DNA | CDR3 protein | D gene | clone size | J gene | V gene
TGTGCCAGCAGCTCCGAAGTCCGGGAGAACCTCTACGAGCAGTACTTC | CASSSEVRENLYEQYF | - | few | TRBJ2-7 | TRBV7-8
TGTGCCAGCAGTTCCGGGAATCTCTATGGCTACACCTTC | CASSSGNLYGYTF | - | - | TRBJ1-2 | TRBV6-5
TGTGCCAGCAGCCAAGAGCTTTGGACAGGCTCTGGAAACACCATATATTTT | CASSQELWTGSGNTIYF | TRBD1 | - | TRBJ1-3 | TRBV4-2
TGTGCCAGCAGTTACTCGAAACTACAACCGAACACCGGGGAGCTGTTTTTT | CASSYSKLQPNTGELFF | - | - | TRBJ2-2 | TRBV6-2/TRBV6-3
TGTGCCAGCAGCTGGGGGCTGGGGGTGGCAGATACGCAGTATTTT | CASSWGLGVADTQYF | - | - | TRBJ2-3 | TRBV7-9
TGTGCCAGCAGTCGTCAGGGCGTAACTGAAGCTTTCTTT | CASSRQGVTEAFF | - | - | TRBJ1-1 | TRBV6-5
TGTGCCAGCAGCTTACGTGGAAGGGCGGGGGACACTGAAGCTTTCTTT | CASSLRGRAGDTEAFF | - | - | TRBJ1-1 | TRBV7-9
TGCAGCGTTGTAGGGAGGGCTTCACTCAACACTGAAGCTTTCTTT | CSVVGRASLNTEAFF | - | - | TRBJ1-1 | TRBV29-1
TGTGCCAGCAGCGCGGGGACAGGGTTTAACTATGGCTACACCTTC | CASSAGTGFNYGYTF | TRBD1 | - | TRBJ1-2 | TRBV11-1
TGTGCCAGCAGCCCCGACAGGAGTCAGCCCCAGCATTTT | CASSPDRSQPQHF | - | - | TRBJ1-5 | TRBV28
TGCGCCAGCAGCCCCGGGGAGTTTTTGGCCCAGCATTTT | CASSPGEFLAQHF | - | - | TRBJ1-5 | TRBV4-1
TGTGCCTGGAGACGAGGGGGCGGCTATGGCTACACCTTC | CAWRRGGGYGYTF | TRBD1 | once | TRBJ1-2 | TRBV30
TGTGCCAGCACCCCAAGCCGAAGCTATGGCTACACCTTC | CASTPSRSYGYTF | - | - | TRBJ1-2 | TRBV12-3/TRBV12-4
TGTGCCAGCAGCTCCCGACTCCCAGATACGCAGTATTTT | CASSSRLPDTQYF | - | - | TRBJ2-3 | TRBV7-8
TGTGCCAGCAGTTTACGACAGCCCTCGCCCCAGCATTTT | CASSLRQPSPQHF | - | - | TRBJ1-5 | TRBV28
TGTGCCAGCAGCGGGTGGACTCACAGCTCCTACAATGAGCAGTTCTTC | CASSGWTHSSYNEQFF | - | - | TRBJ2-1 | TRBV9
TGTGCCAGTAGCCCGGGACAGTACACTGAAGCTTTCTTT | CASSPGQYTEAFF | TRBD1 | - | TRBJ1-1 | TRBV19
TGTGCCAGCTCGACCTTGGACATACCCAATGAGCAGTTCTTC | CASSTLDIPNEQFF | - | - | TRBJ2-1 | TRBV18
TGCGCCAGCAGCCTCGTGGTAGGGGCTGAAAAACTGTTTTTT | CASSLVVGAEKLFF | - | - | TRBJ1-4 | TRBV4-1
TGTGCCAGCACTGTAGCGGGGGGGGAGAAGACCCAGTACTTC | CASTVAGGEKTQYF | TRBD2 | - | TRBJ2-5 | TRBV6-6
TGTGCCAGCAGCTTACTCGGGACAGGGGTTAACTATGGCTACACCTTC | CASSLLGTGVNYGYTF | TRBD1 | - | TRBJ1-2 | TRBV11-2
TGTGCCAGCAGCTTATACGGGAGGGCTCTGGACGAGCAGTACTTC | CASSLYGRALDEQYF | TRBD2 | - | TRBJ2-7 | TRBV11-3
TGTGCCAGCAGTTTATCTTCGGGACTTACCTACGAGCAGTACTTC | CASSLSSGLTYEQYF | - | few | TRBJ2-7 | TRBV27
TGTGCCAGTAGTCTCGGACAGGGGACCTATGGCTACACCTTC | CASSLGQGTYGYTF | TRBD1 | - | TRBJ1-2 | TRBV19